This T cell receptor (beta chain) was obtained from a study of early T cells in non-severe SARS-CoV-2 infection. Study-wide background: Investigators sequenced bulk RNA drawn from unsorted whole blood, and chains remained unpaired.

A note on this clonotype: Its antigen is as yet unknown.

The V end was cut by 7 bases, the J end by 0 bases, with 9 bases between. Germline CDR1 SGHVS, CDR2 FNYEAQ. This CDR3 is 14 amino acids long. Individual cDNA molecules each received unique molecular identifiers attached to them. MiXCR was run by TCRdb on the 5' RACE reads, yielding one entry per CDR3 protein. There are about 85,000 distinct CDR3 sequences in the sample; 13% to 15% occur only once, and about 6.7% lies in the top ten. Notes on the study in general: Clonotype matching in VDJdb favored anti-spike CD8 responses and did not capture private and CD4 specificities.

The V call is TRBV7-6, the J call TRBJ2-2, with D perhaps given as TRBD1 or TRBD2 (5 bases each). The receptor was isolated from an adult who was a healthcare worker with PCR-confirmed SARS-CoV-2 infection or an uninfected control (not recorded which). The sample consisted of whole blood. DNA of the CDR3: TGTGCCAGCACCCCGGGACCGAACACCGGGGAGCTGTTTTTT. It translates to CASTPGPNTGELFF.